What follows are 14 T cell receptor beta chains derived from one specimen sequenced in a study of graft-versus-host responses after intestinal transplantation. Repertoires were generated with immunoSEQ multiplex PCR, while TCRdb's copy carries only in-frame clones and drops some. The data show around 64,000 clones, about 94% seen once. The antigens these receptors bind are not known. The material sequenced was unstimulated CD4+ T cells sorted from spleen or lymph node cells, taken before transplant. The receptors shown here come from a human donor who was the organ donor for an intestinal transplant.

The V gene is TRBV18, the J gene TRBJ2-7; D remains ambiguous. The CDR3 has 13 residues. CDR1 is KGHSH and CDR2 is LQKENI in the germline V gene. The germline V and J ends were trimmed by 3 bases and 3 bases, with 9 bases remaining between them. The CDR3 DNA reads TGTGCCAGCTCACCGTCCAGGAACTACGAGCAGTACTTC. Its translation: CASSPSRNYEQYF.

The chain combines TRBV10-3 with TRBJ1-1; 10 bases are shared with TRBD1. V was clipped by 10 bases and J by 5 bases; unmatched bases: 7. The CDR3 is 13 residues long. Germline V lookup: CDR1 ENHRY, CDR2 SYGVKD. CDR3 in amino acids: CATGQGGVTEAFF. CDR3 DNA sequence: TGTGCCACCGGACAGGGGGGAGTTACTGAAGCTTTCTTT.

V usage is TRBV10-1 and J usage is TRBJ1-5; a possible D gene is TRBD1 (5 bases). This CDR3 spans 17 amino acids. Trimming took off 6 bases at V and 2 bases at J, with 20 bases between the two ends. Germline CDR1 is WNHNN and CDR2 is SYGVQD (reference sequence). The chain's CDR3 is CASRHPGTESCNQPQHF. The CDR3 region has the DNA TGCGCCAGCAGGCACCCCGGGACGGAGTCCTGCAATCAGCCCCAGCATTTT.

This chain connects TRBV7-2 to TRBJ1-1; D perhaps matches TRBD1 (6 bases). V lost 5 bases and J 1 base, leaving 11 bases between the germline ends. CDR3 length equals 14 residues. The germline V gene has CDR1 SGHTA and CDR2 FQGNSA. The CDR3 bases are TGTGCCAGCAGCGCCCGACAGGCGAACACTGAAGCTTTCTTT. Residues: CASSARQANTEAFF.

CDR3 nucleotide sequence: TGTGCCAGCAGCTTTGGAAGCACAGATACGCAGTATTTT. Encoded protein: CASSFGSTDTQYF. J is TRBJ2-3 and V is TRBV7-2; D is ambiguous. Per germline, CDR1 SGHTA and CDR2 FQGNSA. V was cut by 3 bases and J by 0 bases, with 4 bases left in between. The CDR3 sequence is 13 residues long.

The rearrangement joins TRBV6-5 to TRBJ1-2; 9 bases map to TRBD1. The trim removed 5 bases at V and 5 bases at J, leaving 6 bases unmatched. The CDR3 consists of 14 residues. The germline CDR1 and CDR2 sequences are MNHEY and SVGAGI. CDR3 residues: CASSPAGTGYGYTF. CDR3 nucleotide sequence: TGTGCCAGCAGTCCGGCCGGGACAGGGTATGGCTACACCTTC.

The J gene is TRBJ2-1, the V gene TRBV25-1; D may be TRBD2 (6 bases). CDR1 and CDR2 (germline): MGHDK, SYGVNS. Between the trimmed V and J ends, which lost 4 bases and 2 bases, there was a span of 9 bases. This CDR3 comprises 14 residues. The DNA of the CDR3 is TGTGCCAGCAGTGTCACTAGCACCTACAATGAGCAGTTCTTC. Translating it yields CASSVTSTYNEQFF.

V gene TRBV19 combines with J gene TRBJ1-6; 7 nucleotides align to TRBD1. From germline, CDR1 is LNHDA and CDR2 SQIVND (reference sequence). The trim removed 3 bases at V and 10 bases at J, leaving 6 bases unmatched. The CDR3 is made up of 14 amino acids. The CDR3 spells CASSIRQGNSPLHF. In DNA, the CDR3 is TGTGCCAGTAGTATTCGACAGGGAAACTCACCCCTCCACTTT.

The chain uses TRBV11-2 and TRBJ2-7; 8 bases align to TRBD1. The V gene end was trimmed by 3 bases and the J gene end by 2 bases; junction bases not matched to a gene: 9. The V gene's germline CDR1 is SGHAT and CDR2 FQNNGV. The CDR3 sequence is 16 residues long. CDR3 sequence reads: CASSFSLAGGAYEQYF. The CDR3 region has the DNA TGTGCCAGCAGCTTCTCTTTGGCAGGGGGCGCCTACGAGCAGTACTTC.

The DNA for the CDR3 is TGTGCCAGCAGCCATGTGGGGAGGAACACTGAAGCTTTCTTT. This encodes CASSHVGRNTEAFF. The chain links TRBV4-2 to TRBJ1-1; D is uncertain. From germline, CDR1 is LGHNA and CDR2 YNFKEQ. V shed 3 bases and J shed 1 base, with 9 bases lying between them. This CDR3 is built from 14 residues.

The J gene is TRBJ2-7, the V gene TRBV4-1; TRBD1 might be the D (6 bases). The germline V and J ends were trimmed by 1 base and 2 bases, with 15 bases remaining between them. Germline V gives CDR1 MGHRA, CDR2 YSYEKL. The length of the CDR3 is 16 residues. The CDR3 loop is CASSQGTDSRTYEQYF. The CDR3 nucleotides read TGCGCCAGCAGCCAAGGTACGGACAGCCGCACCTACGAGCAGTACTTC.

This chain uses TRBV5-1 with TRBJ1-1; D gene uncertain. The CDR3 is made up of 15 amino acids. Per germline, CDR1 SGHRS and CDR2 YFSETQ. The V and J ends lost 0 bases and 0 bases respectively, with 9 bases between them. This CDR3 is CASSLADYMNTEAFF. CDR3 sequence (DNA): TGCGCCAGCAGCTTGGCCGATTACATGAACACTGAAGCTTTCTTT. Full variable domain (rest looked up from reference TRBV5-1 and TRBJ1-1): KAGVTQTPRYLIKTRGQQVTLSCSPISGHRSVSWYQQTPGQGLQFLFEYFSETQRNKGNFPGRFSGRQFSNSRSEMNVSTLELGDSALYLCASSLADYMNTEAFFGQGTRLTVV.

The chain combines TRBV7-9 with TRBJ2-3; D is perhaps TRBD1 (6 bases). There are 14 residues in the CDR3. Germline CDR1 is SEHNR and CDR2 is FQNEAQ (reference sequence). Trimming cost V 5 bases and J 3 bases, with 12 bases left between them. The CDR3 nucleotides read TGTGCCAGCAGCAGTAAACAGGGTACAGATACGCAGTATTTT. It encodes CASSSKQGTDTQYF. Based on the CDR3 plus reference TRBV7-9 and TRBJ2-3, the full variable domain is DTGVSQNPRHKITKRGQNVTFRCDPISEHNRLYWYRQTLGQGPEFLTYFQNEAQLEKSRLLSDRFSAERPKGSFSTLEIQRTEQGDSAMYLCASSSKQGTDTQYFGPGTRLTVL.

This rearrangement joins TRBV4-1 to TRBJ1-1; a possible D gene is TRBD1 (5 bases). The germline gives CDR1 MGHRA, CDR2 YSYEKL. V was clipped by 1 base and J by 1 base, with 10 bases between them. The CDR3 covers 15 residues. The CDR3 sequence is CASSQAVGGNTEAFF. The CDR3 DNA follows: TGCGCCAGCAGCCAAGCGGTTGGGGGGAACACTGAAGCTTTCTTT.